Below, 19 T cell receptor beta chains from the same sample are listed, as sequenced in a study of blood T cells in healthy people across ages. Primed by a sample-barcoded 5' primer and a J-beta primer mix, a second PCR proceeded for 7 to 11 cycles. TCRdb re-analysed the 5' RACE reads in MiXCR, keeping a single row per CDR3 protein. The sample lists around 900,000 distinct CDR3 sequences, roughly half seen once, with about a fifth in the top ten. What was sequenced was blood. The receptor set was obtained from a woman aged 60-70 years in good health.

The V gene is TRBV28, the J gene TRBJ2-4; 9 bases are shared with TRBD2. The J call may be incorrect, as the DNA end agrees better with TRBJ2-7. Per germline, CDR1 MDHEN and CDR2 SYDVKM. The CDR3 is 14 residues long. The DNA for the CDR3 is TGTGCCAGCCGGAGGTCTAGCGGGACGTACGAGCAGTACTTC. Residues: CASRRSSGTYEQYF.

This clonotype was detected only a few times. This sequence joins TRBV12-3 or TRBV12-4 and TRBJ2-1; D may correspond to TRBD1 or TRBD2 (5 bases each). The CDR3 loop spans 15 amino acids. V lost 8 bases and J 10 bases, leaving 24 bases between the germline ends. CDR3 bases: TGTGCCAGCGCAGACGAGGGGTCTCCGCCGGGGGAGCAGTTCTTC. Amino acids: CASADEGSPPGEQFF.

The J gene is TRBJ1-5, the V gene TRBV20-1, with D possibly TRBD1 on 5 matching bases. Trimming left V 1 base short and J 3 bases short, with 7 bases between. The CDR3 has 13 residues. CDR1 DFQATT and CDR2 SNEGSKA come from the germline V gene (reference sequence). The CDR3 spells CSARAGTNQPQHF. CDR3 sequence (DNA): TGCAGTGCTAGAGCAGGGACCAATCAGCCCCAGCATTTT.

The chain has TRBV27 and TRBJ2-1; tentatively, D is TRBD2 (5 bases). Germline loops: CDR1 MNHEY, CDR2 SMNVEV (reference sequence). Trimming took off 5 bases at V and 5 bases at J, with 10 bases between the two ends. The CDR3 is made up of 13 amino acids. The DNA of the CDR3 is TGTGCCAGCAGTAGCGGAATAGACAATGAGCAGTTCTTC. Its translation: CASSSGIDNEQFF.

As concerns this clonotype: The germline gene is not matched at one end of the junction; a read error may be the cause. CDR3 sequence reads: CTSSVNTFSYEQYF. The CDR3 coding sequence is TGTACCAGCAGCGTAAATACTTTCTCCTACGAGCAGTACTTC. The genes are TRBV9 and TRBJ2-7; D is uncertain. Looked up from germline, CDR1 is SGDLS and CDR2 is YYNGEE. CDR3 length: 14 residues.

A single count supports this clonotype. The chain couples TRBV12-3 or TRBV12-4 to TRBJ1-1, with TRBD1 as a possible D gene (5 bases). V was shortened by 10 bases and J by 4 bases, with 19 bases between the two germline ends. The CDR3 loop spans 14 amino acids. CDR3 loop: CAINGAGLATEAFF. CDR3 bases: TGTGCCATCAACGGGGCAGGGCTGGCCACTGAAGCTTTCTTT.

This clonotype has more than one count but fewer than ten. The gene calls are TRBV14 and TRBJ2-7; 9 bases match TRBD2. The germline V gene encodes CDR1 SGHDN and CDR2 FVKESK. The CDR3 covers 17 residues. The junction had 10 bases not matched to a gene; V was cut back by 2 bases and J by 2 bases. CDR3 coding DNA: TGTGCCAGCAGCCAACCTGGGACTAGCTCCGGAGCCTACGAGCAGTACTTC. Residues: CASSQPGTSSGAYEQYF.

The V call is TRBV10-1, the J call TRBJ2-1; the D gene is possibly TRBD2 (6 bases). Trimming removed 4 bases from V and 10 bases from J, with 14 bases in between. CDR1 is WNHNN, CDR2 SYGVQD, per germline (reference sequence). This CDR3 contains 13 residues. CDR3 nucleotide sequence: TGCGCCAGCAGTGTGAGATGGGGAGGCGAGCAGTTCTTC. It encodes CASSVRWGGEQFF.

This clonotype has a handful of counts. The chain is built from TRBV7-2 and TRBJ2-3; D might be TRBD2 (5 bases). The V gene's germline CDR1 is SGHTA and CDR2 FQGNSA. The V and J ends lost 5 bases and 6 bases respectively, with 18 bases between them. This CDR3 is 15 amino acids long. The CDR3 DNA reads as TGTGCCAGCAGCCCACGGACTTCAGCAGCGGATACGCAGTATTTT. It is translated as CASSPRTSAADTQYF.

This clonotype was counted only a few times. The DNA for the CDR3 is TGCAGCGACCCTAGGACAGGGGCAGGCTACGAGCAGTACTTC. Its translation is CSDPRTGAGYEQYF. This sequence joins TRBV29-1 and TRBJ2-7, with TRBD1 matching 9 bases. After removal of 7 bases from V and 3 bases from J, the junction contained 10 bases not matched to a gene. The germline V gene has CDR1 SQVTM and CDR2 ANQGSEA. CDR3 length equals 14 residues.

This sequence joins TRBV28 and TRBJ2-5; 8 nucleotides align to TRBD2. Germline CDR1 and CDR2: MDHEN and SYDVKM. Unmatched junction bases numbered 6, after V lost 1 base and J lost 5 bases. The CDR3 contains 15 residues. CDR3 bases: TGTGCCAGCAGTTTATATGGGACTAGTATCGAGACCCAGTACTTC. The encoded protein is CASSLYGTSIETQYF.

This clonotype was recorded a few times. CDR3: CASSWESGYEQYF. The CDR3 DNA follows: TGTGCCAGCAGTTGGGAAAGTGGTTACGAGCAGTACTTC. This sequence joins TRBV6-2 or TRBV6-3 and TRBJ2-7; D not certain. Germline CDR1 reads MNHEY; CDR2 reads SVGEGT. Trimming stripped 4 bases from V and 4 bases from J, with 11 bases between. The CDR3 is 13 residues long.

This sequence joins TRBV6-4 and TRBJ2-1; either TRBD1 or TRBD2 may fit D (5 bases each). Between the trimmed V and J ends, which lost 4 bases and 5 bases, there was a span of 15 bases. CDR3 size: 15 residues. CDR1 is MRHNA, CDR2 SNTAGT, per germline. In nucleotides, the CDR3 is TGTGCCAGCAGTGCACTCCCGGGACCCCACAATGAGCAGTTCTTC. Protein sequence: CASSALPGPHNEQFF.

The chain combines TRBV4-3 with TRBJ2-5, with TRBD2 matching 16 bases. V dropped 4 bases and J dropped 11; count of bases not matched to a gene: 10. Germline V gene sequence: CDR1 LGHNA, CDR2 YSLEER. The CDR3 runs 16 residues. The CDR3 is CASSPGLAGGDNEQYF. In nucleotides, the CDR3 is TGCGCCAGCAGCCCGGGACTAGCGGGAGGGGACAATGAGCAGTACTTC.

V gene TRBV3-1 combines with J gene TRBJ2-7; D not resolved. Germline V gene sequence: CDR1 LGHDT, CDR2 YNNKEL (reference sequence). The CDR3 totals 14 residues. Between the trimmed V and J ends, which lost 0 bases and 6 bases, there was a span of 12 bases. CDR3 nucleotides: TGTGCCAGCAGCCAAGAGGTAGGGTATGGCGAGCAGTACTTC. Translation gives CASSQEVGYGEQYF.

J is TRBJ2-7 and V is TRBV7-9; D remains unclear. Germline V CDR1 and CDR2: SEHNR, FQNEAQ (reference sequence). Trimming removed 3 bases at V and 2 bases at J, with 5 bases between. The CDR3 covers 12 residues. CDR3 DNA: TGTGCCAGCAGCTTTATTCCCTACGAGCAGTACTTC. It translates to CASSFIPYEQYF.

The rearrangement uses TRBV6-5 and TRBJ2-1; D is possibly TRBD1 (6 bases). Trimming took 4 bases from V and 3 from J, leaving 25 bases between them. This CDR3 is 19 amino acids long. CDR1 MNHEY and CDR2 SVGAGI come from the germline V gene. The CDR3 DNA reads TGTGCCAGCAGTTCAAACCCTAGAGCAGGGGCGGGCAGCTACAATGAGCAGTTCTTC. This translates into CASSSNPRAGAGSYNEQFF.

V gene TRBV27 combines with J gene TRBJ2-3, with 7 bases matching TRBD2. V lost 4 bases to trimming and J lost 3 bases; unmatched junction nucleotides: 19. Germline V gives CDR1 MNHEY, CDR2 SMNVEV (reference sequence). The CDR3 extends over 19 amino acids. The CDR3 DNA reads TGTGCCAGCAGTTCGTTATTCGGATTCCTAGCGGCTAGGACAGATACGCAGTATTTT. This codes for CASSSLFGFLAARTDTQYF.

The chain employs TRBV7-9 and TRBJ2-5; D possibly corresponds to TRBD2 (5 bases). Germline assignment: CDR1 SEHNR and CDR2 FQNEAQ (reference sequence). Trimming took off 5 bases at V and 3 bases at J, with 16 bases between the two ends. The CDR3 has 15 residues. CDR3 sequence reads: CASSHARASEETQYF. The CDR3 DNA reads TGTGCCAGCAGCCACGCGCGGGCTAGTGAAGAGACCCAGTACTTC.